These 2 T cell receptor beta chains originate from one sample sequenced in a study of CD8 T cells in ankylosing spondylitis. General observations from the study: Blood of patients with ankylosing spondylitis appeared to be characterized by a TCR beta motif of roughly eight highly homologous variants.

Their antigens are not known. TCRdb itself ran the 5' RACE reads through MiXCR, one entry per CDR3 protein. The data hold about 450,000 distinct CDR3 sequences, with roughly 26% observed a single time. The specimen sequenced was blood, either unsorted or a sorted T cell fraction (not recorded which). These receptors were taken from a male donor with ankylosing spondylitis.

This chain connects TRBV27 to TRBJ1-5; D not certain. CDR1 MNHEY and CDR2 SMNVEV come from the germline V gene (reference sequence). The CDR3 is made up of 13 amino acids. V shed 5 bases and J shed 6 bases, with 11 bases lying between them. CDR3 bases: TGTGCCAGCAGTCGTGTGGTAGGTCAGCCCCAGCATTTT. Translated, it gives CASSRVVGQPQHF.

The V and J genes are TRBV2 and TRBJ1-1, with D tentatively TRBD1 (6 bases). Trimming cost V 6 bases and J 6 bases, with 17 bases left between them. The CDR3 is 14 residues long. Germline values: CDR1 SNHLY, CDR2 FYNNEI. The CDR3 DNA follows: TGTGCCAGCAGCAATAGTTTAGGGGGTTCTGAAGCTTTCTTT. Its protein product is CASSNSLGGSEAFF.